Shown below are 27 T cell receptor beta chains from a single sample sequenced in a study of regulatory T cells in long-lasting Graves disease (dated by TCRdb to about 2021). In the paper's terms, the time point label means: newly diagnosed GD, antithyroid drugs for less than 3 months. For both TCR sequencing and RNA sequencing, RNA was extracted from PBMCs using TRIzol. Receptor libraries were prepared by multiplex PCR. Sequenced on an Illumina HiSeq 4000. TCR beta libraries were built with iRepertoire HTBI primers and Arm-PCR amplification of CDR3 regions. In TCRdb, the public reads were trimmed at Q25 with fastp and aligned with MiXCR, with productive beta chains retained. All rows with the same CDR3 protein become a single entry with the most common DNA and genes. The sample includes roughly 400,000 distinct CDR3 sequences, with about 16% observed a single time. Jointly, the top ten make up 23% of the sample.

The data were also submitted as part of a second study, on T cells in Graves' hyperthyroidism and ophthalmopathy.

Material: peripheral blood mononuclear cells (PBMCs), obtained at new diagnosis, from a patient treated with antithyroid drugs. These receptors were obtained from a woman under 30 with Graves disease. Donor details come from another sample of the same person, matched by shared clones.

This clonotype was seen only a few times. The chain has TRBV19 and TRBJ1-5, with 11 nucleotides matching TRBD1. CDR3 length equals 19 residues. Trimming at V came to 5 bases and at J to 2 bases, leaving 14 bases not matched to a gene. Looked up from germline, CDR1 is LNHDA and CDR2 is SQIVND (reference sequence). CDR3 coding DNA: TGTGCCAGTAGTTCCTTCGGGGGGACAGGGGGTTACGGCAATCAGCCCCAGCATTTT. Translating gives CASSSFGGTGGYGNQPQHF.

The chain couples TRBV7-6 to TRBJ1-6; no clear D gene. The V end was cut by 5 bases, the J end by 7 bases, with 12 bases between. Germline lookup yields CDR1 SGHVS and CDR2 FNYEAQ. CDR3 length equals 14 residues. CDR3 amino acids: CASSPALGNSPLHF. The DNA of the CDR3 is TGTGCCAGCAGCCCTGCGTTGGGGAATTCACCCCTCCACTTT. The entire variable domain, with the rest obtained from reference TRBV7-6 and TRBJ1-6, is as follows: GAGVSQSPRYKVTKRGQDVALRCDPISGHVSLYWYRQALGQGPEFLTYFNYEAQQDKSGLPNDRFSAERPEGSISTLTIQRTEQRDSAMYRCASSPALGNSPLHFGNGTRLTVT.

This rearrangement joins TRBV6-9 to TRBJ2-1; TRBD2 aligns across 16 bases. The CDR3 contains 23 residues. Germline CDR1 and CDR2: MNHGY and SVAAGI. J gave up 4 bases and V 3 bases, and 21 bases lay outside the gene matches. DNA for the CDR3: TGTGCCAGCAGTTACCGCATAGAGAGGGGGACTAGCGGGAGGGCCTTTCAGTACAATGAGCAGTTCTTC. Protein product: CASSYRIERGTSGRAFQYNEQFF.

The gene calls are TRBV5-1 and TRBJ2-1; 9 nucleotides agree with TRBD2. The V segment lost 0 bases and the J segment 7 bases; nucleotides outside the gene matches: 8. CDR1 SGHRS and CDR2 YFSETQ come from the germline V gene. This CDR3 is 16 amino acids long. The CDR3 protein is CASSLEAGGPGNEQFF. CDR3 sequence (DNA): TGCGCCAGCAGCTTGGAGGCGGGAGGGCCGGGGAATGAGCAGTTCTTC. The full variable domain, completed using reference TRBV5-1 and TRBJ2-1, is KAGVTQTPRYLIKTRGQQVTLSCSPISGHRSVSWYQQTPGQGLQFLFEYFSETQRNKGNFPGRFSGRQFSNSRSEMNVSTLELGDSALYLCASSLEAGGPGNEQFFGPGTRLTVL.

This clonotype was seen many times. The chain carries TRBV5-6 and TRBJ1-2, with D possibly matching TRBD1 (5 bases). V was clipped by 2 bases and J by 4 bases, with 9 bases between them. Germline CDR1 reads SGHDT; CDR2 reads YYEEEE. The CDR3 loop spans 13 amino acids. The CDR3 protein is CASSFMGVYGYTF. CDR3 DNA sequence: TGTGCCAGCAGCTTTATGGGGGTCTATGGCTACACCTTC. The entire variable domain, with the rest obtained from reference TRBV5-6 and TRBJ1-2, is as follows: DAGVTQSPTHLIKTRGQQVTLRCSPKSGHDTVSWYQQALGQGPQFIFQYYEEEERQRGNFPDRFSGHQFPNYSSELNVNALLLGDSALYLCASSFMGVYGYTFGSGTRLTVV.

This clonotype was recorded at least ten times. The genes are TRBV29-1 and TRBJ2-7; no clear D. V lost 1 base to trimming and J lost 3 bases, with 4 bases between them. CDR1 is SQVTM, CDR2 ANQGSEA, per germline. The CDR3 length is 11 residues. This chain's CDR3 is CSVEANYEQYF. The DNA for the CDR3 is TGCAGCGTTGAAGCCAACTACGAGCAGTACTTC.

This clonotype was detected many times. This chain connects TRBV30 to TRBJ2-2, with TRBD2 matching 7 bases. Germline lookup yields CDR1 GTSNPN and CDR2 SVGIG (reference sequence). CDR3 length: 13 residues. V gave up 0 bases and J gave up 5 bases; unmatched junction bases: 0. The CDR3 sequence is CAWSVGGTGELFF. The CDR3 bases are TGTGCCTGGAGTGTGGGGGGGACCGGGGAGCTGTTTTTT.

At least ten counts were recorded for this clonotype. The genes are TRBV28 and TRBJ1-5, with D possibly being TRBD1 (5 bases). The CDR3 has 14 residues. Trimming cost V 6 bases and J 7 bases, with 16 bases left between them. Germline CDR1 and CDR2: MDHEN and SYDVKM. The CDR3 loop is CASSPAMPGQPQHF. Here the CDR3 DNA reads TGTGCCAGCAGCCCCGCGATGCCAGGGCAGCCCCAGCATTTT.

A remark on this clonotype: A much larger clone lies a single base off, so this may be a read error. This chain connects TRBV2 to TRBJ2-7, with D perhaps assigned TRBD1 or TRBD2 (6 bases each). The CDR3 has 13 residues. Germline loops: CDR1 SNHLY, CDR2 FYNNEI. The CDR3 nucleotides are TGTGCCAGCAGTTTACGGGGGCCCTACGGGCAGTACTTC. Translating it yields CASSLRGPYGQYF.

This clonotype was seen at least ten times. The chain carries TRBV10-2 and TRBJ2-7, with a possible D match to TRBD2 (6 bases). Trimming took off 6 bases at V and 6 bases at J, with 15 bases between the two ends. Germline loops: CDR1 WSHSY, CDR2 SAAADI. The CDR3 extends over 13 amino acids. The CDR3 DNA reads TGCGCCAGCAGCCCTCTGGGAGGTAGCGAGCAGTACTTC. Protein sequence: CASSPLGGSEQYF.

This clonotype was observed many times. V gene TRBV11-2 combines with J gene TRBJ2-3, with a tentative D call TRBD2 (6 bases). With 2 bases removed from V and 1 base from J, the gap between germline ends came to 13 bases. Germline CDR1 is SGHAT and CDR2 is FQNNGV. CDR3 length: 16 residues. CDR3 in amino acids: CASSLIGTWGTDTQYF. The CDR3 DNA is TGTGCCAGCAGCTTAATCGGGACTTGGGGCACAGATACGCAGTATTTT.

Many counts were recorded for this clonotype. The chain joins TRBV4-1 to TRBJ1-1; TRBD1 matches at 8 bases. The CDR3 extends over 15 amino acids. Per germline, CDR1 MGHRA and CDR2 YSYEKL. V lost 0 bases to trimming and J lost 1 base; unmatched junction nucleotides: 1. This chain's CDR3 is CASSQEGQGNTEAFF. In DNA, the CDR3 is TGCGCCAGCAGCCAAGAAGGACAGGGGAACACTGAAGCTTTCTTT.

This clonotype was seen at least ten times. The CDR3 region is CACNNGGDQPQHF. The CDR3 nucleotides read TGTGCCTGCAACAACGGGGGGGATCAGCCCCAGCATTTT. The chain links TRBV30 to TRBJ1-5, with D tentatively TRBD1 (5 bases). The CDR3 is 13 amino acids. CDR1 and CDR2 from the germline V gene are GTSNPN and SVGIG (reference sequence). V gave up 6 bases and J gave up 5 bases, with 14 bases separating them.

A few counts support this clonotype. V gene TRBV3-1 combines with J gene TRBJ2-7, with 10 bases aligning to TRBD2. Looked up from germline, CDR1 is LGHDT and CDR2 is YNNKEL (reference sequence). There are 16 residues in the CDR3. The V gene end was trimmed by 4 bases and the J gene end by 6 bases; junction bases not matched to a gene: 12. DNA for the CDR3: TGTGCCAGCAGCCCAGACCTACTAGCGGGATATGGCGAGCAGTACTTC. Protein sequence: CASSPDLLAGYGEQYF.

The chain couples TRBV6-2 or TRBV6-3 to TRBJ2-7; TRBD2 is a possible D gene (6 bases). CDR1 is MNHEY, CDR2 SVGEGT, per germline. The CDR3 covers 12 residues. V was shortened by 4 bases and J by 6 bases, with 10 bases between the two germline ends. The CDR3 loop is CASSWGGIEQYF. The CDR3 DNA follows: TGTGCCAGCAGTTGGGGCGGGATCGAGCAGTACTTC.

The chain uses TRBV9 and TRBJ2-5; no clear D. CDR3 size: 13 residues. V dropped 5 bases and J dropped 3 bases, with 11 bases sitting between them. Germline V gene lookup returns CDR1 SGDLS and CDR2 YYNGEE. CDR3: CASRRSREETQYF. Written as DNA, the CDR3 is TGTGCCAGCAGGCGTAGTCGCGAAGAGACCCAGTACTTC.

The table lists this clonotype with many counts. This chain joins TRBV11-2 and TRBJ2-3; 9 bases align to TRBD1. The V gene end was trimmed by 4 bases and the J gene end by 3 bases; junction bases not matched to a gene: 5. CDR1 is SGHAT, CDR2 FQNNGV, per germline. This CDR3 is 15 amino acids long. The CDR3 spells CASSSGTGRTDTQYF. Written as DNA, the CDR3 is TGTGCCAGCAGCTCCGGGACAGGGAGAACAGATACGCAGTATTTT.

This clonotype has ten or more counts. The chain carries TRBV27 and TRBJ2-1; TRBD1 matches at 9 bases. This CDR3 has 21 amino acids. The ends lost 7 bases at V and 1 base at J; junction bases unmatched: 23. Germline CDR1 and CDR2: MNHEY and SMNVEV (reference sequence). This chain's CDR3 is CASTFYPTGGFGGSSYNEQFF. The CDR3 nucleotides read TGTGCCAGCACCTTTTATCCCACAGGGGGCTTCGGGGGAAGTTCCTACAATGAGCAGTTCTTC.

This clonotype appeared a few times. The rearrangement links TRBV28 to TRBJ2-7; D gene ambiguous. Germline CDR1 reads MDHEN; CDR2 reads SYDVKM. V shed 1 base and J shed 3 bases, with 7 bases lying between them. The CDR3 has 13 amino acids. In DNA, the CDR3 is TGTGCCAGCAGTTTATTGGTAGTCTACGAGCAGTACTTC. This codes for CASSLLVVYEQYF.

This clonotype was picked up a small number of times. The rearrangement uses TRBV7-9 and TRBJ2-6; D not certain. The CDR3 has 14 residues. Trimming took 8 bases from V and 0 from J, leaving 8 bases between them. Germline lookup yields CDR1 SEHNR and CDR2 FQNEAQ (reference sequence). Here the CDR3 DNA reads TGTGCCAGCCCTCAGAGCTCTGGGGCCAACGTCCTGACTTTC. It is translated as CASPQSSGANVLTF.

This clonotype came up many times. This chain connects TRBV11-2 to TRBJ1-1; possibly TRBD1 for D (6 bases). V was cut by 5 bases and J by 4 bases, with 11 bases left in between. The germline V gene encodes CDR1 SGHAT and CDR2 FQNNGV. This CDR3 contains 13 residues. The CDR3 here is CASSLPRGTEAFF. CDR3 nucleotide sequence: TGTGCCAGCAGCCTCCCCAGGGGCACTGAAGCTTTCTTT. Supplemented by reference TRBV11-2 and TRBJ1-1, the full variable domain reads EAGVAQSPRYKIIEKRQSVAFWCNPISGHATLYWYQQILGQGPKLLIQFQNNGVVDDSQLPKDRFSAERLKGVDSTLKIQPAKLEDSAVYLCASSLPRGTEAFFGQGTRLTVV.

This clonotype was seen ten or more times. The V gene is TRBV12-3 or TRBV12-4, the J gene TRBJ1-5; maybe TRBD1 (6 bases). V lost 4 bases and J lost 7, with 17 bases in between. The CDR3 is 15 residues long. The CDR3 DNA reads as TGTGCCAGCAGTTCGGAACCAGGGGTGGGGCAGCCCCAGCATTTT. This codes for CASSSEPGVGQPQHF.

There are many counts of this clonotype. The chain uses TRBV27 and TRBJ2-7; possibly TRBD1 for D (5 bases). V shed 3 bases and J shed 2 bases, with 11 bases lying between them. The CDR3 consists of 14 residues. Germline V gene data show CDR1 as MNHEY and CDR2 as SMNVEV (reference sequence). CDR3 loop: CASSFVGAAYEQYF. The CDR3 DNA reads TGTGCCAGCAGTTTTGTTGGGGCCGCCTACGAGCAGTACTTC.

This clonotype was found many times. V and J are TRBV27 and TRBJ2-5; D ambiguous. Between the trimmed V and J ends, which lost 0 bases and 2 bases, there was a span of 4 bases. CDR1 and CDR2 from the germline V gene are MNHEY and SMNVEV (reference sequence). The CDR3 is 13 residues long. The CDR3 DNA reads TGTGCCAGCAGTTTATCGGGGCAAGAGACCCAGTACTTC. This gives the protein CASSLSGQETQYF.

This clonotype was found many times. The chain uses TRBV30 and TRBJ1-1, with D hard to call. The CDR3 contains 14 residues. Per the germline V gene, CDR1 is GTSNPN and CDR2 is SVGIG (reference sequence). V lost 0 bases and J 1 base, leaving 9 bases between the germline ends. CDR3 bases: TGTGCCTGGAGTGTCTCTGGGTGGAACACTGAAGCTTTCTTT. Residues: CAWSVSGWNTEAFF.

The chain carries TRBV20-1 and TRBJ2-1; 10 positions match TRBD1. The length of the CDR3 is 15 residues. Looked up from germline, CDR1 is DFQATT and CDR2 is SNEGSKA (reference sequence). V was pared by 2 bases and J by 6 bases, with 7 bases of the junction left unmatched. CDR3 nucleotides: TGCAGTGCTAGACACCCGGGACAGGGGATCAATGAGCAGTTCTTC. The encoded protein is CSARHPGQGINEQFF.

This clonotype has ten or more counts. The rearrangement links TRBV27 to TRBJ2-7, with 7 bases that match TRBD1. The J segment lost 4 bases and the V segment lost 3 bases, leaving 9 bases of the junction unmatched. Germline loops: CDR1 MNHEY, CDR2 SMNVEV (reference sequence). The CDR3 has 15 residues. DNA for the CDR3: TGTGCCAGCAGTTTGAGGGGGCTAATGGGTTACGAGCAGTACTTC. Its translation is CASSLRGLMGYEQYF.